This TCR beta chain was found in a study of shared clonotypes between healthy human individuals. The overall study: Each donor had three CD4 naive, three CD4 memory, two CD8 naive and one CD8 memory plate.

The naive CD8 subset, CD45RO-negative cells positively selected for CCR7, excluded terminally differentiated effector memory CD45RA+ cells. As to this clone: Antigen: not known.

Whole-study findings and limits: Estimated richness was generally greater in naive than memory subsets. Sampling was confined to blood; repertoires within tissues likely differ.

The CDR3 loop spans 14 amino acids. Germline CDR1 and CDR2: MNHEY and SMNVEV (reference sequence). V was trimmed by 0 bases and J by 2 bases, leaving 8 bases between them. For each subset, genomic DNA was distributed in equal portions over several immunoSEQ plates. The table came from immunoSEQ multiplex PCR; TCRdb's copy has only in-frame clones and leaves some out. The sample records approximately 650,000 clones, 95% to 96% being singletons. This TCR derives from a woman in her 30s in good health. The sequenced sample consisted of naive CD8+ T cells sorted from blood. The chain links TRBV27 to TRBJ2-7, with D possibly called TRBD1 or TRBD2 (5 bases each). This CDR3 reads CASSLSGAAYEQYF. CDR3 coding DNA: TGTGCCAGCAGTTTATCCGGGGCCGCCTACGAGCAGTACTTC.